This TCR beta chain was obtained from a study of Ad26.COV2.S vaccination and SARS-CoV-2 variants. Study-wide points: Spike-specific responses of CD8+ and CD4+ T cells were reported to display substantial breadth after vaccination. It was vaccine recipients, not placebo recipients, who had the higher spike-specific TCR breadth. Analyses that measured TCR breadth and depth may have underestimated total T cell responses.

This clone showed up just a few times. The antigen is undetermined. V was trimmed by 5 bases and J by 5 bases, leaving 18 bases between them. The germline V gene has CDR1 KGHDR and CDR2 SFDVKD. This CDR3 is 16 amino acids long. The treatment is: over 15 received Ad26.COV2.S at low or high dose, single or two shots; 5 received placebo; per-sample allocation not given. Following the first vaccine or placebo injection, samples were taken on day 63. TCRdb keeps only in-frame clones here, not all; method: immunoSEQ multiplex PCR. The data hold around 240,000 clones, with approximately 87% observed a single time.

The sequence was obtained from a person aged 18-60 years who received the Ad26.COV2.S COVID-19 vaccine or a placebo. The specimen comprised peripheral blood, sampled in a trial of Ad26.COV2.S vaccine versus placebo. The gene calls are TRBV24-1 and TRBJ2-1, with D tentatively TRBD2 (5 bases). Here the CDR3 reads CATSGSGRVSDNEQFF. For the CDR3, the DNA is TGTGCCACCAGTGGTAGTGGGAGAGTGAGCGACAATGAGCAGTTCTTC.